The clone carrying this T cell receptor (beta chain) turned up a few times. Here the gene names and germline are mouse. The DNA ends 1 residue before the CDR3 does, and the rest of the CDR3 is filled in from the germline J gene. Sequencing used immunoSEQ multiplex PCR; TCRdb keeps in-frame clones, though not all of them. The sample has about 22,000 clones, 72% seen once. This CDR3 has 13 residues. Germline V gene lookup returns CDR1 LGHDT and CDR2 YNNKQL (reference sequence). Trimming at V came to 5 bases and at J to 4 bases, leaving 1 base not matched to a gene. This specimen comes from a study of tissue T cells after allogeneic stem cell transplantation.

Material: spleen. The chain joins TRBV4 to TRBJ2-7, with 11 bases lining up with TRBD1. This TCR was recovered from a female BALB/c mouse in good health. Strain MHC haplotype: H2-d. The CDR3 reads CASSRDRGYEQYF. The CDR3 bases that were read are TGTGCCAGCAGCAGGGACAGGGGGTATGAACAGTAC.